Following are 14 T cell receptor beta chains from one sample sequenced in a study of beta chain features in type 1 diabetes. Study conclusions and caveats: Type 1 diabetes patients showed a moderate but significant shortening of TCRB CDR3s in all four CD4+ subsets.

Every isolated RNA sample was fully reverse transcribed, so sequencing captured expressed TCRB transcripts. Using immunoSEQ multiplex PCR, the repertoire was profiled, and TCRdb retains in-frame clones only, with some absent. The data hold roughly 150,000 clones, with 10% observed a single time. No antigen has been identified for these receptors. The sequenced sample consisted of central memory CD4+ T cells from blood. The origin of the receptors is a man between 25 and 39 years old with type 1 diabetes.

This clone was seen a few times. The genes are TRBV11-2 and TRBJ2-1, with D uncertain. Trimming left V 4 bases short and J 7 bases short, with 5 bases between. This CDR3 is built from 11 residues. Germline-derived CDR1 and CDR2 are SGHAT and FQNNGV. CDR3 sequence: CASSSQNEQFF. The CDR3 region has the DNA TGTGCCAGCAGCTCACAAAATGAGCAGTTCTTC.

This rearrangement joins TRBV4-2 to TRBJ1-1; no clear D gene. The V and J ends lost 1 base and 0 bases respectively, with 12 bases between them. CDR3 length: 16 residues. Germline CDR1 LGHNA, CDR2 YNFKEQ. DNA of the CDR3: TGTGCCAGCAGCCAAGGGGCAGCCAATATGAACACTGAAGCTTTCTTT. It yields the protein CASSQGAANMNTEAFF.

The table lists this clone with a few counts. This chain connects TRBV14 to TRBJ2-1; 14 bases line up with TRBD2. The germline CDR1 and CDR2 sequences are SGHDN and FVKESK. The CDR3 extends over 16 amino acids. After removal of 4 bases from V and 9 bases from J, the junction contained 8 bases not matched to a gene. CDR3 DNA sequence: TGTGCCAGCAGCCCACCGGGACTAGCGGGAGACGGTGAGCAGTTCTTC. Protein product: CASSPPGLAGDGEQFF.

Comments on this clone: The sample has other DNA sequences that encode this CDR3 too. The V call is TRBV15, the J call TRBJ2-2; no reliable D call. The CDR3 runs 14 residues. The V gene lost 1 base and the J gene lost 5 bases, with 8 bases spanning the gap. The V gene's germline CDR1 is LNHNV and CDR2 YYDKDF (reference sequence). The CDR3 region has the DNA TGTGCCACCAGCAGAGTCCGGTATACCGGGGAGCTGTTTTTT. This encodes CATSRVRYTGELFF.

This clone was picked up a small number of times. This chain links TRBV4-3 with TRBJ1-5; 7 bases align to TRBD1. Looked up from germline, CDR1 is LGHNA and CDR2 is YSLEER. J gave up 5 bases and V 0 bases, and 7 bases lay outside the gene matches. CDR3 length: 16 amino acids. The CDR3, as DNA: TGCGCCAGCAGCCAAGACCCGGGACAGCCTGATCAGCCCCAGCATTTT. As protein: CASSQDPGQPDQPQHF.

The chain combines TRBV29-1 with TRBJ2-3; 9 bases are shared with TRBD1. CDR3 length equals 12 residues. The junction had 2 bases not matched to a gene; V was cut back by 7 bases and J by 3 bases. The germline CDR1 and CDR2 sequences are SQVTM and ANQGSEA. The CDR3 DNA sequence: TGCAGCGCCGGACAGGGGACAGATACGCAGTATTTT. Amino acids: CSAGQGTDTQYF.

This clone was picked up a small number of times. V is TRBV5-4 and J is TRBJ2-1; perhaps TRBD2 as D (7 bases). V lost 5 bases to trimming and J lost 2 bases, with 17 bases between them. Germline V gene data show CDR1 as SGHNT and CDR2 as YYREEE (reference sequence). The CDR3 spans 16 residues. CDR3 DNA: TGTGCCAGCAGTCGGCAAGGGGGGGTAACCTACAATGAGCAGTTCTTC. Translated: CASSRQGGVTYNEQFF.

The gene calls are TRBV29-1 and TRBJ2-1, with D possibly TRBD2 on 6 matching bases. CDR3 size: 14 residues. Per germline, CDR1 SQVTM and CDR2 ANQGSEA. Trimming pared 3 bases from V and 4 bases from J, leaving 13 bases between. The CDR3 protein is CSVEGLAEYNEQFF. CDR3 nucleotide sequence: TGCAGCGTTGAGGGACTGGCGGAGTACAATGAGCAGTTCTTC.

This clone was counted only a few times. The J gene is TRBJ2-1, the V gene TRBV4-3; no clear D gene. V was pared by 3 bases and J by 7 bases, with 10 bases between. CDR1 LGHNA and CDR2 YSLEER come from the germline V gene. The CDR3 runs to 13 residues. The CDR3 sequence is CASSQSSLNEQFF. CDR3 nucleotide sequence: TGCGCCAGCAGCCAGTCTAGTTTGAATGAGCAGTTCTTC.

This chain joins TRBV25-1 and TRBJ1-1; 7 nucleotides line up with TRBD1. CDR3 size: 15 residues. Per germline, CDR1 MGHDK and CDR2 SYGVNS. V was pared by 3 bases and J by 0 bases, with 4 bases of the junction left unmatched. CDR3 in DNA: TGTGCCAGCAGTGAGGACAGGCGAATGAACACTGAAGCTTTCTTT. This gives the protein CASSEDRRMNTEAFF.

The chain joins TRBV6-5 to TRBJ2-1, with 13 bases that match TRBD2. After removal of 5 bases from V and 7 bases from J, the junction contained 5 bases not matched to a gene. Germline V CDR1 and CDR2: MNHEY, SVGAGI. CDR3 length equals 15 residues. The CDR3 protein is CASSKLAGGANEQFF. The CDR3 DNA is TGTGCCAGCAGTAAACTAGCGGGAGGGGCGAATGAGCAGTTCTTC.

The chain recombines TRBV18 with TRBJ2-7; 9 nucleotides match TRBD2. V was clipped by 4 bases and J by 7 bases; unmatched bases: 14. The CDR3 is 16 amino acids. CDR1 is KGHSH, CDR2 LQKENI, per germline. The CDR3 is CASSQSRVAGEGEQYF. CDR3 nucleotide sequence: TGTGCCAGCTCACAGTCCCGGGTAGCGGGAGAGGGTGAGCAGTACTTC.

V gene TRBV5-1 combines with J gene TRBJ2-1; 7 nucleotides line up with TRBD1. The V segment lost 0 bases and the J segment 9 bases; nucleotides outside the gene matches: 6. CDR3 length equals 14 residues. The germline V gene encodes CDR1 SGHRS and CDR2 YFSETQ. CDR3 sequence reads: CASSLGLGQTEQFF. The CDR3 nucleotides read TGCGCCAGCAGCTTGGGCCTGGGACAGACTGAGCAGTTCTTC. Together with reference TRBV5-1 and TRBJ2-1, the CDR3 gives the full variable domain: KAGVTQTPRYLIKTRGQQVTLSCSPISGHRSVSWYQQTPGQGLQFLFEYFSETQRNKGNFPGRFSGRQFSNSRSEMNVSTLELGDSALYLCASSLGLGQTEQFFGPGTRLTVL.

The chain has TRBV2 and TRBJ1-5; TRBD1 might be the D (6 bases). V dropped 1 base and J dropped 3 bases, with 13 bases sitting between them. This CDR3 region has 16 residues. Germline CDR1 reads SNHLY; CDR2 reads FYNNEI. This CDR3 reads CASSEEAGAYNQPQHF. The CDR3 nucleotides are TGTGCCAGCAGTGAAGAGGCAGGGGCCTACAATCAGCCCCAGCATTTT.